This is a list of T cell receptor beta chains from one sample in a study of cytomegalovirus exposure and HLA in healthy donors. Assay used: immunoSEQ multiplex PCR; TCRdb lists only in-frame clones, some missing. The profile covers around 180,000 clones, with roughly 83% appearing a single time and roughly 1.6% taken by the ten largest. The sample consisted of PBMCs. Receptors originate from a woman aged 50 to 60 in good health and CMV-seronegative. The CDR3 runs from the conserved cysteine through the conserved F or W. A D gene is named only where the DNA matches it firmly. Clone size is stated in some rows and not others, as once, few, many or a class when expanded.

>NA|TRBJ1-3|TRBV6-1|NA
TGTGCCAGCAGTGTGGAGGTCCACTCTGGAAACACCATATATTTT
CASSVEVHSGNTIYF
>TRBD1|TRBJ1-1|TRBV7-2|NA
TGTGCCAGCAGGGACCGGACAGGGCGGGGGAACACTGAAGCTTTCTTT
CASRDRTGRGNTEAFF
>TRBD2|TRBJ2-7|TRBV5-6|few
TGTGCCAGCAGCTTGATGGGGGGGGACGAGCAGTACTTC
CASSLMGGDEQYF
>NA|TRBJ2-3|TRBV7-2|NA
TGTGCCAGCAGCTCAAGACGGGACTCCCCTGGAGATACGCAGTATTTT
CASSSRRDSPGDTQYF
>NA|TRBJ2-7|TRBV11-2|NA
TGTGCCAGCAGCTTAGAGAGCGGAGCCCCTTACGAGCAGTACTTC
CASSLESGAPYEQYF
>NA|TRBJ2-7|TRBV10-3|NA
TGTGCCATCAGTGTCTGGAGACAGGCCACCCGCCTTTCCTACGAGCAGTACTTC
CAISVWRQATRLSYEQYF
>NA|TRBJ1-1|TRBV19|NA
TGTGCCAGTAGTATAGGAACGGGGAACACTGAAGCTTTCTTT
CASSIGTGNTEAFF
>NA|TRBJ2-1|TRBV4-1|NA
TGCGCCAGCAGCCAAGGAGGCCGGGGCAATGAGCAGTTCTTC
CASSQGGRGNEQFF
>TRBD1|TRBJ1-4|TRBV10-1|NA
TGCGCCAGCAGGTCTTGCAGGGGGCCGGCTAATGAAAAACTGTTTTTT
CASRSCRGPANEKLFF
>TRBD1|TRBJ1-1|TRBV7-3|NA
TGTGCCAGCAGTCCCAGCCGGGACAGGAACACTGAAGCTTTCTTT
CASSPSRDRNTEAFF
>TRBD1|TRBJ2-4|TRBV6-5|NA
TGTGCCAGCAGCCCCGGGACAGCTAAAAACATTCAGTACTTC
CASSPGTAKNIQYF